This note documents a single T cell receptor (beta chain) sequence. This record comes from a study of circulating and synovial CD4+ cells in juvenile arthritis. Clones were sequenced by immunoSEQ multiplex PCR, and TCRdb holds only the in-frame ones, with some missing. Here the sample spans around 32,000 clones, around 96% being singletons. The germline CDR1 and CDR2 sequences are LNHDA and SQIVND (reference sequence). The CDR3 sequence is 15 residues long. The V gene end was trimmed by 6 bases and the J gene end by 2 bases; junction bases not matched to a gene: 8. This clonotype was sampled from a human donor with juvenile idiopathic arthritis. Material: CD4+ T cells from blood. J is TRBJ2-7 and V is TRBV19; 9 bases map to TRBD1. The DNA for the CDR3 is TGTGCCAGTAGGTCCGCGGGGGACAGGGCCTACGAGCAGTACTTC. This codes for CASRSAGDRAYEQYF.